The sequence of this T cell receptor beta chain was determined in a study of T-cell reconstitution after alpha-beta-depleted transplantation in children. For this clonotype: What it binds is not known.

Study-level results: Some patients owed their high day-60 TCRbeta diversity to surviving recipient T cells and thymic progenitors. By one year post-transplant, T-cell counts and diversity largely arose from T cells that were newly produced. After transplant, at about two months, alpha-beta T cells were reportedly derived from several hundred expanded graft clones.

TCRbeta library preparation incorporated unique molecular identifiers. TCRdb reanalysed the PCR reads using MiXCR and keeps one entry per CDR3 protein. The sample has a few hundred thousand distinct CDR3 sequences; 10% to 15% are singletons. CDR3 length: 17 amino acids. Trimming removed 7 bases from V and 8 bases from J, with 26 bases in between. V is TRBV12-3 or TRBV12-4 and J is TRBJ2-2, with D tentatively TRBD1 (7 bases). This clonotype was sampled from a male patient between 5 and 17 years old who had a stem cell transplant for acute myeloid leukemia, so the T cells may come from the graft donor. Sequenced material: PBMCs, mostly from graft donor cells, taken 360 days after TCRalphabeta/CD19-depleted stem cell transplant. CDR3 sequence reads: CASTKGTGVDRRGELFF. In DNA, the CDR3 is TGTGCCAGCACCAAAGGAACGGGGGTGGACAGGAGGGGGGAGCTGTTTTTT.